The text below deals with one TCR beta chain. Its target is not known. Peripheral blood was collected from the related graft donor on the marrow donation day. The data were taken from a study of T cells after posttransplantation cyclophosphamide. Study results and caveats: Later blood repertoires were often dominated by clones from the donor CD8+ memory compartment. Skin or GI-infiltrating T cells shared few TRB sequences with blood. After PTCy, TRB diversity resembled that of CNI/methotrexate controls.

Only in-frame clones appear in the TCRdb table, and some are missing; sequencing was by immunoSEQ multiplex PCR. This table holds some 4,100 clones, over 85% found once. This CDR3 comprises 13 residues. Per germline, CDR1 SGHNT and CDR2 YYREEE (reference sequence). V trimming: 5 bases; J trimming: 0 bases; junction bases outside the gene matches: 2. Sequences were obtained from naive CD4+ T cells sorted from PBMCs. The V call is TRBV5-4, the J call TRBJ2-7, with 7 nucleotides matching TRBD1. The clonotype was recovered from a man between 45 and 60 years old. CDR3 DNA: TGTGCCAGCAGAGGGACAGCCTCCTACGAGCAGTACTTC. Translated: CASRGTASYEQYF.